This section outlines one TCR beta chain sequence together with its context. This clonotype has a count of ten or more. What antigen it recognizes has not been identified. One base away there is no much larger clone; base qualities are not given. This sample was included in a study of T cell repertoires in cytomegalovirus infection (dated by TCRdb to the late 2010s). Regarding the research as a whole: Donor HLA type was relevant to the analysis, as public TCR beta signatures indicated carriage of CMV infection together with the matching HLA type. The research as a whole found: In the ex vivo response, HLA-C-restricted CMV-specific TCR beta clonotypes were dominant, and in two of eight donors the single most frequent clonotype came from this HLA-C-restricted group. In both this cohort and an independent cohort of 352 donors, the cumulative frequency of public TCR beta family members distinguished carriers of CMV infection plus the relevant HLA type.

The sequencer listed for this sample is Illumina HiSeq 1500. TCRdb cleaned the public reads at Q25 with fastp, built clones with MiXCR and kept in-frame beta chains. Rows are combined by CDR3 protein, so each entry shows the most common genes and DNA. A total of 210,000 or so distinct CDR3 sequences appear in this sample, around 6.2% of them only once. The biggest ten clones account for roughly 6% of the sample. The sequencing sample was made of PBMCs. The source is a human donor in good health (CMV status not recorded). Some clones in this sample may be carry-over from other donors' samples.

The nucleotide sequence is given as TGTGCCAGCACCAAATTTGGACTAGCGGGGGACAATGAGCAGTTCTTC. The translation is CASTKFGLAGDNEQFF. The rearrangement joined TRBV7-2 to TRBJ2-1; 13 junctional bases match TRBD2. CDR1 and CDR2, per the germline V gene, are SGHTA and FQGNSA. Measured from the cysteine to the phenylalanine, the CDR3 is 16 residues long. The only DNA kept is the CDR3, 48 bases in frame from the first base. V is cut back by 7 bases and J by 5 bases, with 8 bases in the junction unmatched.